A single sample is the source of the 23 T cell receptor beta chains below, sequenced in a study of cytomegalovirus exposure and HLA in healthy donors. The primer mix had 60 Vbeta and 13 Jbeta primers. Sequenced by immunoSEQ multiplex PCR; TCRdb stores in-frame clones only, minus some. The table has 100,000 to 150,000 clones, over 60% seen once. The material sequenced was PBMCs. All receptors come from a woman in her 40s in good health and CMV-seropositive.

This clone came up a few times. CDR3 sequence (DNA): TGCGCCAGCAGCCTAGACAGGAACACTGAAGCTTTCTTT. Translated, it gives CASSLDRNTEAFF. V and J are TRBV4-3 and TRBJ1-1; D may be TRBD1 (5 bases). Trimming took off 4 bases at V and 1 base at J, with 7 bases between the two ends. The CDR3 runs to 13 residues. In germline, CDR1 is LGHNA, CDR2 YSLEER.

The chain has TRBV13 and TRBJ2-5; no reliable D call. V was shortened by 1 base and J by 0 bases, with 15 bases between the two germline ends. The CDR3 spans 17 residues. Germline CDR1 reads PRHDT; CDR2 reads FYEKMQ (reference sequence). The CDR3 is CASSLDLALGDQETQYF. For the CDR3, the DNA is TGTGCCAGCAGCTTAGATCTGGCCCTAGGAGACCAAGAGACCCAGTACTTC.

The CDR3 nucleotides are TGTGCCATCAGTGAGTCGAGGGGACAGGGGATTAATCAGCCCCAGCATTTT. It codes for CAISESRGQGINQPQHF. J is TRBJ1-5 and V is TRBV10-3; the match to TRBD1 covers 10 bases. The CDR3 has 17 residues. Trimming at V came to 0 bases and at J to 4 bases, leaving 6 bases not matched to a gene. CDR1 and CDR2 from the germline V gene are ENHRY and SYGVKD.

The V gene is TRBV25-1, the J gene TRBJ2-2; D is perhaps TRBD1 (5 bases). The V end was cut by 4 bases, the J end by 5 bases, with 8 bases between. Germline CDR1 and CDR2: MGHDK and SYGVNS. The CDR3 is 13 residues long. The CDR3, as DNA: TGTGCCAGCAGTGTGGGGCAGACCGGGGAGCTGTTTTTT. This encodes CASSVGQTGELFF.

The chain recombines TRBV18 with TRBJ1-5; TRBD1 aligns across 8 bases. The CDR3 runs 15 residues. Germline V CDR1 and CDR2: KGHSH, LQKENI. Trimming removed 2 bases from V and 2 bases from J; junction bases left unmatched: 2. Here the CDR3 reads CASSPSQGGNQPQHF. DNA of the CDR3: TGTGCCAGCTCACCATCACAGGGGGGCAATCAGCCCCAGCATTTT. Full variable domain (remainder filled in from reference TRBV18 and TRBJ1-5): NAGVMQNPRHLVRRRGQEARLRCSPMKGHSHVYWYRQLPEEGLKFMVYLQKENIIDESGMPKERFSAEFPKEGPSILRIQQVVRGDSAAYFCASSPSQGGNQPQHFGDGTRLSIL.

This chain uses TRBV5-1 with TRBJ2-2, with D possibly TRBD2 on 6 matching bases. This CDR3 region has 17 residues. Germline CDR1 reads SGHRS; CDR2 reads YFSETQ. V was shortened by 5 bases and J by 4 bases, with 21 bases between the two germline ends. CDR3 protein: CASRPPGDPTGTGELFF. Here the CDR3 DNA reads TGCGCCAGCAGGCCCCCGGGGGACCCTACGGGCACCGGGGAGCTGTTTTTT.

This chain's CDR3 is CASSPTTGGETQYF. As DNA, the CDR3 is TGCGCCAGCAGCCCCACGACAGGGGGAGAGACCCAGTACTTC. The chain joins TRBV5-1 to TRBJ2-5; 9 nucleotides agree with TRBD1. V shed 4 bases, J shed 4 bases, and the junction held 5 bases outside the gene matches. Per the germline V gene, CDR1 is SGHRS and CDR2 is YFSETQ. The CDR3 covers 14 residues.

This clone was observed a few times. The gene calls are TRBV6-5 and TRBJ1-2; a possible D gene is TRBD1 (5 bases). With 2 bases removed from V and 6 bases from J, the gap between germline ends came to 7 bases. The CDR3 totals 12 residues. The germline CDR1 and CDR2 sequences are MNHEY and SVGAGI. The CDR3 region is CASSYQGDGYTF. Here the CDR3 DNA reads TGTGCCAGCAGTTACCAGGGCGATGGCTACACCTTC.

The V and J genes are TRBV4-1 and TRBJ1-6; weak D call: TRBD1 (5 bases). V dropped 1 base and J dropped 12 bases, with 22 bases sitting between them. Germline CDR1 is MGHRA and CDR2 is YSYEKL. CDR3 length: 17 residues. DNA for the CDR3: TGCGCCAGCAGCCAAGGTTTCGGCAGGGAGGTCTCCTTACCCCTCCACTTT. It translates to CASSQGFGREVSLPLHF.

The J gene is TRBJ2-3, the V gene TRBV15, with TRBD1 matching 8 bases. Trimming took 3 bases from V and 3 from J; bases not matched to a gene: 8. This CDR3 has 16 amino acids. Germline CDR1 reads LNHNV; CDR2 reads YYDKDF (reference sequence). The CDR3 is CATSRGGQGGTDTQYF. The CDR3 DNA is TGTGCCACCAGCAGGGGAGGACAGGGCGGGACAGATACGCAGTATTTT. The variable domain in full, with the rest retrieved from reference TRBV15 and TRBJ2-3, is DAMVIQNPRYQVTQFGKPVTLSCSQTLNHNVMYWYQQKSSQAPKLLFHYYDKDFNNEADTPDNFQSRRPNTSFCFLDIRSPGLGDTAMYLCATSRGGQGGTDTQYFGPGTRLTVL.

This CDR3 is CASSHSAGGEYTEAFF. In DNA, the CDR3 is TGTGCCAGCAGCCACTCGGCCGGGGGAGAGTACACTGAAGCTTTCTTT. The chain joins TRBV5-6 to TRBJ1-1; maybe TRBD1 (5 bases). CDR1 SGHDT and CDR2 YYEEEE come from the germline V gene. V lost 4 bases and J 3 bases, leaving 19 bases between the germline ends. The CDR3 has 16 residues.

Only a few counts were recorded for this clone. The J gene is TRBJ1-1, the V gene TRBV29-1; 10 bases align to TRBD1. Losses at the gene ends were 5 bases for V and 3 bases for J; bases not matched to a gene: 3. Germline V gene data show CDR1 as SQVTM and CDR2 as ANQGSEA. The length of the CDR3 is 13 residues. The CDR3 sequence: CSVRQGADTEAFF. The CDR3 DNA is TGCAGCGTTAGACAGGGGGCGGACACTGAAGCTTTCTTT.

The genes are TRBV7-2 and TRBJ1-6; a possible D gene is TRBD1 (5 bases). CDR3 length equals 12 residues. The V gene lost 11 bases and the J gene lost 12 bases, with 17 bases spanning the gap. The V gene's germline CDR1 is SGHTA and CDR2 FQGNSA. The CDR3 DNA is TGTGCCGCCGGGGGGGGAATTTTACCCCTCCACTTT. This gives the protein CAAGGGILPLHF.

The chain joins TRBV7-9 to TRBJ1-4; no definite D call. The CDR3 consists of 14 residues. CDR1 is SEHNR and CDR2 is FQNEAQ in the germline V gene (reference sequence). Between the trimmed V and J ends, which lost 8 bases and 0 bases, there was a span of 10 bases. CDR3 in amino acids: CASARIATNEKLFF. In DNA, the CDR3 is TGTGCCAGCGCGCGGATAGCAACTAATGAAAAACTGTTTTTT.

The chain carries TRBV7-6 and TRBJ2-3; D is perhaps TRBD1 (6 bases). CDR1 and CDR2 from the germline V gene are SGHVS and FNYEAQ. V lost 4 bases and J 1 base, leaving 6 bases between the germline ends. This CDR3 is 13 amino acids long. In nucleotides, the CDR3 is TGTGCCAGCAGCTGGACAGGCACAGATACGCAGTATTTT. Protein product: CASSWTGTDTQYF.

The chain employs TRBV5-1 and TRBJ2-5; 14 nucleotides agree with TRBD2. CDR3 length: 18 amino acids. Per germline, CDR1 SGHRS and CDR2 YFSETQ. The V and J ends lost 0 bases and 5 bases, in that order; junction bases with no gene match: 9. The CDR3 nucleotides are TGCGCCAGCAGCTTGGCCGGGACTAGCGGGGGCTACACGGAGACCCAGTACTTC. It translates to CASSLAGTSGGYTETQYF.

The gene calls are TRBV6-5 and TRBJ2-6; D is ambiguous. The germline CDR1 and CDR2 sequences are MNHEY and SVGAGI. The CDR3 contains 15 residues. Deletions cut 3 bases from V and 0 bases from J, with 6 bases between. CDR3 in amino acids: CASSYSVSGANVLTF. CDR3 sequence (DNA): TGTGCCAGCAGTTATTCCGTCTCTGGGGCCAACGTCCTGACTTTC.

This clone was observed at least ten times. The chain is built from TRBV11-3 and TRBJ2-2; possibly TRBD1 for D (5 bases). The CDR3 runs 13 residues. CDR1 and CDR2 from the germline V gene are SGHNT and YENEEA. V was trimmed by 4 bases and J by 6 bases, leaving 9 bases between them. This CDR3 is CASSSRDPGELFF. In DNA, the CDR3 is TGTGCCAGCAGCTCCAGGGATCCCGGGGAGCTGTTTTTT. Looking up the rest from reference TRBV11-3 and TRBJ2-2 gives the full variable domain: EAGVVQSPRYKIIEKKQPVAFWCNPISGHNTLYWYLQNLGQGPELLIRYENEEAVDDSQLPKDRFSAERLKGVDSTLKIQPAELGDSAVYLCASSSRDPGELFFGEGSRLTVL.

The gene calls are TRBV6-5 and TRBJ2-1; tentative D call: TRBD2 (6 bases). Germline CDR1 is MNHEY and CDR2 is SVGAGI. The CDR3 contains 15 residues. V gave up 5 bases and J gave up 4 bases, with 15 bases separating them. CDR3 residues: CASSLNLGGYNEQFF. The DNA of the CDR3 is TGTGCCAGCAGTCTTAATCTGGGGGGATACAATGAGCAGTTCTTC.

This rearrangement joins TRBV18 to TRBJ1-2, with 7 bases matching TRBD1. Trimming removed 6 bases from V and 4 bases from J; junction bases left unmatched: 5. This CDR3 region has 13 residues. Germline-derived CDR1 and CDR2 are KGHSH and LQKENI. The CDR3 nucleotides are TGTGCCAGCTCTCCTGACAGGGTCTATGGCTACACCTTC. Its translation is CASSPDRVYGYTF.

The genes are TRBV10-2 and TRBJ1-1; a weak D match, TRBD1 (5 bases). This CDR3 is 15 amino acids long. Trimming took off 5 bases at V and 3 bases at J, with 16 bases between the two ends. CDR1 is WSHSY and CDR2 is SAAADI in the germline V gene. The CDR3 DNA reads TGCGCCAGCAGTAGACCTGGGGCATGGGACACTGAAGCTTTCTTT. Translated: CASSRPGAWDTEAFF.

In this sample, this clone turned up once. The chain links TRBV9 to TRBJ1-2; 11 nucleotides align to TRBD1. The CDR3 covers 16 residues. Germline-derived CDR1 and CDR2 are SGDLS and YYNGEE. J lost 5 bases, V lost 5 bases, and 11 bases had no gene match. The CDR3 DNA reads as TGTGCCAGCAGTCAACGGACAGGGGGCGTATCTTATGGCTACACCTTC. Translating gives CASSQRTGGVSYGYTF.

The V gene is TRBV5-1, the J gene TRBJ1-1, with D possibly matching TRBD1 (6 bases). The germline V gene encodes CDR1 SGHRS and CDR2 YFSETQ. This CDR3 is built from 15 residues. V lost 1 base and J lost 0, with 10 bases in between. CDR3 loop: CASSLQGPMNTEAFF. The CDR3 DNA sequence: TGCGCCAGCAGCTTGCAGGGGCCCATGAACACTGAAGCTTTCTTT.